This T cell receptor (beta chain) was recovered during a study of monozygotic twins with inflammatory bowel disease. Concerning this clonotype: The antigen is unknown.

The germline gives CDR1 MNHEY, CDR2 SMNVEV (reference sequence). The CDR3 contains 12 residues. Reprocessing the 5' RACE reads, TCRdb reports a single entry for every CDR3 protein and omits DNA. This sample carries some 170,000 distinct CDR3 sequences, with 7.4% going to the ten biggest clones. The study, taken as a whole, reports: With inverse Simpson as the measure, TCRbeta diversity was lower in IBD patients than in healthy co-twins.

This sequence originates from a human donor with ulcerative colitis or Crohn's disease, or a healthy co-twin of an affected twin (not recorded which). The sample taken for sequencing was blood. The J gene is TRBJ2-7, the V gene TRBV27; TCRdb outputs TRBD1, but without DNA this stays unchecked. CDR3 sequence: CASKGQGYEQYF.